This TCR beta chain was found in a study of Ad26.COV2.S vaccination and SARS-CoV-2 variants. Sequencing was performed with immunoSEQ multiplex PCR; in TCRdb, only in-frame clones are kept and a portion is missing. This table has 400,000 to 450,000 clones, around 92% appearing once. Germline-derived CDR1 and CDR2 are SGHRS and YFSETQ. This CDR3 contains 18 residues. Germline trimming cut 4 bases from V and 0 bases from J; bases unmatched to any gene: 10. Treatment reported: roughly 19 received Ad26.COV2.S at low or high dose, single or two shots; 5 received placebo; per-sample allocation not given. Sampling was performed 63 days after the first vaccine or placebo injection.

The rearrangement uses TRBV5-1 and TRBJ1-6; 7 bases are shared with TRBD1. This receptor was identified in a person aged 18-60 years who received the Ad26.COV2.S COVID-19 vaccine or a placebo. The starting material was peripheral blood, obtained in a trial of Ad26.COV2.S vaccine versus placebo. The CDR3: CASSPLWTGSSYNSPLHF. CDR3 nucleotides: TGCGCCAGCAGCCCTTTGTGGACAGGAAGCTCCTATAATTCACCCCTCCACTTT.